These T cell receptor beta chains were read from a single sample in a study of spatial heterogeneity in lung cancer. TCRdb reprocessed the 5' RACE reads via MiXCR and lists one record per CDR3 protein. In the table there are about 100,000 distinct CDR3 sequences, under 4.5% of which are singletons. Sequences were derived from lung tumor tissue, sampled at surgery. The origin of the receptors is a male donor with early-stage non-small cell lung cancer. CDR3s include the opening cysteine and the closing phenylalanine or tryptophan. A D gene is named only where the DNA matches it firmly. Not all rows give a size; the values are once, few, many and, for expanded clones, a class.

TGTGCCAGCAGTGAGCAGTTCGGGGAAAGCTCCTACGAGCAGTACTTC,CASSEQFGESSYEQYF,TRBJ2-7,.,TRBV6-1,many
TGTGCCATCAGTGCCCAGGGCCCGCGGGCGACCCAGTACTTC,CAISAQGPRATQYF,TRBJ2-5,.,TRBV10-3,.
TGTGCCAGCAGCCTCTCGATAGCGGGAGGACAGACCCAGTACTTC,CASSLSIAGGQTQYF,TRBJ2-5,TRBD2,TRBV3-1,.
TGCAGTGCAAACAGGGGGATGAACACTGAAGCTTTCTTT,CSANRGMNTEAFF,TRBJ1-1,TRBD1,TRBV20-1,many
TGCAGTTCCGGGACAGGGTTGAATGAGCAGTTCTTC,CSSGTGLNEQFF,TRBJ2-1,TRBD1,TRBV20-1,many
TGCAGTGCTAGAGATCCACAGAACACTGAAGCTTTCTTT,CSARDPQNTEAFF,TRBJ1-1,.,TRBV20-1,many
TGCAGTGCTAGAACAGGGAATCAGCCCCAGCATTTT,CSARTGNQPQHF,TRBJ1-5,.,TRBV20-1,many
TGTGCCAGCAGTTTAAGGGGGGAGCAGCCCCAGCATTTT,CASSLRGEQPQHF,TRBJ1-5,.,TRBV12-3/TRBV12-4,.
TGTGCCAGCAGCTTACTAGCGGGAGGTGGAGATACGCAGTATTTT,CASSLLAGGGDTQYF,TRBJ2-3,TRBD2,TRBV7-9,many
TGCAGTGCTAGAAGTCTCCAATTGGGTGCCTACAATGAGCAGTTCTTC,CSARSLQLGAYNEQFF,TRBJ2-1,.,TRBV20-1,many
TGTGCCAGCAGACTCACGACTAGCGGGAGTTACAATGAGCAGTTCTTC,CASRLTTSGSYNEQFF,TRBJ2-1,TRBD2,TRBV6-1,many
TGTGCCAGCAGCTTAGCAGAACAGGGCGCAGATACGCAGTATTTT,CASSLAEQGADTQYF,TRBJ2-3,.,TRBV7-9,many
TGTGCCAGCAGTTTCGAATGGGGGCCGGGCGGGGAGCTGTTTTTT,CASSFEWGPGGELFF,TRBJ2-2,.,TRBV27,many
TGTGCCAGCAGTTATCCCTCCGTCCGGCGGGAGGGCCCCTACAATGAGCAGTTCTTC,CASSYPSVRREGPYNEQFF,TRBJ2-1,TRBD2,TRBV6-2/TRBV6-3,many
TGTGCCAGCAGTCCCCAGATGAAAGCTAACTATGGCTACACCTTC,CASSPQMKANYGYTF,TRBJ1-2,.,TRBV28,many
TGCAGTGCCATTCTAGGAGGTGTCCCGGGACTAGGAGACAATGAGCAGTTCTTC,CSAILGGVPGLGDNEQFF,TRBJ2-1,TRBD2,TRBV20-1,many
TGCGCCAGCAGCCAGCCGACTAGCGGGAGAGGTTCCGTCGAGCAGTACTTC,CASSQPTSGRGSVEQYF,TRBJ2-7,TRBD2,TRBV4-1,.
TGCGCCAGCAGCTTGGATCAGGGTGGGGTCACTGAAGCTTTCTTT,CASSLDQGGVTEAFF,TRBJ1-1,.,TRBV5-1,many
TGCAGTGCAAAAAGCGGGACAACCTACAATGAGCAGTTCTTC,CSAKSGTTYNEQFF,TRBJ2-1,.,TRBV20-1,many
TGCAGTGCCGGGGACACCAAGGAGACCCAGTACTTC,CSAGDTKETQYF,TRBJ2-5,.,TRBV20-1,many
TGTGCCAGCAGCTTAAGGGGAGAGACCCAGTACTTC,CASSLRGETQYF,TRBJ2-5,.,TRBV7-9,many
TGTGCCAGCAGTTTATTTACGGCGAACTCCTACAATGAGCAGTTCTTC,CASSLFTANSYNEQFF,TRBJ2-1,.,TRBV27,many
TGTGCCAGCAGTTTTTTTGGGAGTTCGGGGGAGACCCAGTACTTC,CASSFFGSSGETQYF,TRBJ2-5,.,TRBV12-3/TRBV12-4,many
TGTGCCAGCAGTCCTCAACCGACTAGCGGGAGGAGTTTC,CASSPQPTSGRSF,TRBJ2-1,TRBD2,TRBV28,many
TGTGCCAGCAGAGGTTTCACTGAAGCTTTCTTT,CASRGFTEAFF,TRBJ1-1,.,TRBV28,many
TGCAGTGCTACCCACCCGGGAAGGGTATACGAGCAGTACTTC,CSATHPGRVYEQYF,TRBJ2-7,.,TRBV20-1,.